The rows below give T cell receptor beta chains drawn from one sample of a study of OX40 agonist ivuxolimab in advanced cancers. The assay was immunoSEQ multiplex PCR, and TCRdb's table has in-frame clones only and misses some. Among more than 45,000 clones, about four fifths were seen once, and the ten largest hold about 1.2%. The material sequenced was CD4+ or CD8+ T cells sorted from blood, taken in a trial of the OX40 agonist ivuxolimab. Receptors originate from an adult with an advanced solid tumor such as melanoma, head and neck, liver or kidney cancer. Both conserved end residues are part of each CDR3. The D gene is left open where the match is weak. Clone size is stated in some rows and not others, as once, few, many or a class when expanded.

>TRBV28|few|TRBJ2-7|NA
TGTGCCAGCATCCAATTAAGACACGGAATACGATTGCAGTACTTC
CASIQLRHGIRLQYF
>TRBV14|NA|TRBJ2-5|NA
TGTGCCAGCAGCCAAGTTGCAGGCGAGACCCAGTACTTC
CASSQVAGETQYF
>TRBV5-6|NA|TRBJ1-3|NA
TGTGCCAGCAGCTTAACAGGGTTGTTTGGGAACACCATATATTTT
CASSLTGLFGNTIYF
>TRBV5-6|NA|TRBJ1-1|TRBD1
TGTGCCAGCAGCTCGGACAGGAGTGACACTGAAGCTTTCTTT
CASSSDRSDTEAFF
>TRBV7-9|NA|TRBJ2-7|NA
TGTGCCAGCACCGCACTCGGCGGGCCCTACGAGCAGTACTTC
CASTALGGPYEQYF
>TRBV5-1|NA|TRBJ2-7|TRBD1
TGCGCCAGCAGCTTTTTACCGGGACAGGGTTACGAGCAGTACTTC
CASSFLPGQGYEQYF
>TRBV5-1|NA|TRBJ1-4|TRBD1
TGCGCCAGCAGGCCCGACAGGGGCGATGAAAAACTGTTTTTT
CASRPDRGDEKLFF
>TRBV30|NA|TRBJ1-4|TRBD1
TGTGCCTGGACAGGGGGAAGCGGTAATGAAAAACTGTTTTTT
CAWTGGSGNEKLFF
>TRBV12-5|NA|TRBJ2-3|TRBD2
TGTGCTAGTGGTCCCCGGGGGGGCGAGGCTCCAGATACGCAGTATTTT
CASGPRGGEAPDTQYF
>TRBV19|medium-sized|TRBJ2-7|NA
TGTGCCAGTGGGAGGGGGTCCGAGCAGTACTTC
CASGRGSEQYF
>TRBV28|NA|TRBJ1-5|TRBD1
TGTGCCAGCAGTCGCCTGGGACAGGGGGCACAGCCCCAGCATTTT
CASSRLGQGAQPQHF
>TRBV30|NA|TRBJ1-3|NA
TGTGCCTGGAGGATCGGGGGTCCTGGAAACACCATATATTTT
CAWRIGGPGNTIYF
>TRBV11-2|NA|TRBJ2-5|TRBD1
TGTGCCAGCAGCCCACAGGGGTCCCTCCTCCAAGAGACCCAGTACTTC
CASSPQGSLLQETQYF
>TRBV7-8|NA|TRBJ2-7|TRBD1
TGTGCCAGCAGACTGGGACAGGGGGTAATCTACGAGCAGTACTTC
CASRLGQGVIYEQYF
>TRBV5-1|NA|TRBJ1-1|NA
TGCGCCAGCAGCTTGATGGGGGGCGTCAACACTGAAGCTTTCTTT
CASSLMGGVNTEAFF
>TRBV5-1|NA|TRBJ1-1|TRBD1
TGCGCCAGCAGGTCCGACAGGGGGTTTTCTTCCGCTGAAGCTTTCTTT
CASRSDRGFSSAEAFF
>TRBV30|NA|TRBJ1-5|NA
TGTGCCTGGAGTGAGAGGGGCGGGCAGCCCCAGCATTTT
CAWSERGGQPQHF
>TRBV9|NA|TRBJ2-3|NA
TGTGCCAGCAGCGGTAACACAGATACGCAGTATTTT
CASSGNTDTQYF
>TRBV5-1|NA|TRBJ2-1|TRBD2
TGCGCCAGCAGCAAGACTAGCGGGAGTCAAAATGAGCAGTTCTTC
CASSKTSGSQNEQFF
>TRBV5-6|NA|TRBJ2-6|NA
TGTGCCAGCAGCTTGGGCTCTGGGGCCAACGTCCTGACTTTC
CASSLGSGANVLTF
>TRBV28|few|TRBJ1-1|NA
TGTGCCAGCAGTTTATTCGAGGACACTGAAGCTTTCTTT
CASSLFEDTEAFF
>TRBV29-1|NA|TRBJ1-2|TRBD1
TGCAGCGTCGCTCCCGGACAGGGTGGCTATGGCTACACCTTC
CSVAPGQGGYGYTF
>TRBV18|NA|TRBJ1-2|NA
TGTGCCAGCTCACCACCGGGGGAACTGGGGAGGATTTTTGGCTACACCTTC
CASSPPGELGRIFGYTF
>TRBV5-1|NA|TRBJ2-1|TRBD2
TGCGCCAGCAGCTTGGCCCTAGCGGGGGCACCCTACAATGAGCAGTTCTTC
CASSLALAGAPYNEQFF
>TRBV5-1|NA|TRBJ2-7|NA
TGCGCCAGCAGCTTGGGGGGGAGCTCCTACGAGCAGTACTTC
CASSLGGSSYEQYF
>TRBV10-2|NA|TRBJ2-7|NA
TGCGCCAGCAGTGAGTCGTTCGTTATAGGCTACGAGCAGTACTTC
CASSESFVIGYEQYF
>TRBV7-6|NA|TRBJ2-5|TRBD1
TGTGCCAGCAGCTTGACAGGGGGCCCTGGGGTGACCCAGTACTTC
CASSLTGGPGVTQYF
>TRBV10-3|NA|TRBJ1-1|NA
TGTGCCATCAGCGACCAGGGCACGAACACTGAAGCTTTCTTT
CAISDQGTNTEAFF
>TRBV5-6|NA|TRBJ2-2|NA
TGTGCCAGCAGCTTGGGGCCCCTCTTCGACACCGGGGAGCTGTTTTTT
CASSLGPLFDTGELFF
>TRBV6-5|NA|TRBJ2-7|TRBD2
TGTGCCACCGGGACGGGGGGTTCCGAGCAGTACTTC
CATGTGGSEQYF
>TRBV5-5|NA|TRBJ2-1|NA
TGTGCCAGCAGCTTTTGGGGGGGCGACTACAATGAGCAGTTCTTC
CASSFWGGDYNEQFF
>TRBV4-1|NA|TRBJ2-4|NA
TGCGCCAGCAGCCAAGGGGCTTTCCAAAACATTCAGTACTTC
CASSQGAFQNIQYF
>TRBV9|once|TRBJ1-1|NA
TGTGCCAGCAGCGCTCTCAGGGACGGGACTGAAGCTTTCTTT
CASSALRDGTEAFF
>TRBV19|NA|TRBJ1-4|NA
TGTGCCAGTAGTATAGACGACGGGTTTACTGATGAAAAACTGTTTTTT
CASSIDDGFTDEKLFF
>TRBV4-1|NA|TRBJ1-5|TRBD1
TGCGCCAGCAGCCCTTATACGGGCCCAGGGGGCCAGCCCCAGCATTTT
CASSPYTGPGGQPQHF
>TRBV5-1|NA|TRBJ2-1|TRBD2
TGCGCCAGCAGCTCGGGGACTAGCGGGAGAGGTGAGCAGTTCTTC
CASSSGTSGRGEQFF
>TRBV4-2|NA|TRBJ2-1|TRBD2
TGTGCCAGCAGCGGAGCGGGGGGCTCCTACAATGAGCAGTTCTTC
CASSGAGGSYNEQFF
>TRBV5-6|NA|TRBJ1-1|NA
TGTGCCAGCAGCTTGCTCCCCACTGAAGCTTTCTTT
CASSLLPTEAFF
>TRBV28|few|TRBJ1-1|TRBD1
TGTGCCAGCAGGGACCGGGGACAGGGTTATGCTTTCTTT
CASRDRGQGYAFF
>TRBV4-1|NA|TRBJ1-1|TRBD1
TGCGCCAGCAGCCCCCCGGACAGGGATACCACTGAAGCTTTCTTT
CASSPPDRDTTEAFF
>TRBV2|NA|TRBJ1-2|NA
TGTGCCAGCAGTCGAGATAACTATGGCTACACCTTC
CASSRDNYGYTF
>TRBV4-1|NA|TRBJ2-7|NA
TGCGCCAGCAGCCAAGACAGGAGCCTCTCCTACGAGCAGTACTTC
CASSQDRSLSYEQYF
>TRBV5-4|NA|TRBJ1-6|NA
TGTGCCAGCAGCTCGGGGGGGAGTCGCTATAATTCACCCCTCCACTTT
CASSSGGSRYNSPLHF
>TRBV30|NA|TRBJ2-5|TRBD1
TGTGCCTGGAATAGGGGGCTGGAGACCCAGTACTTC
CAWNRGLETQYF
>TRBV7-9|NA|TRBJ2-7|TRBD1
TGTGCCAGCAGCTTCACAGGGGGCAGCGAGCAGTACTTC
CASSFTGGSEQYF